The 16 T cell receptor beta chains presented below share a single source sample, sequenced in a study of molecular identifiers for immune sequencing clone quantification. MiXCR was run by TCRdb on the PCR reads, yielding one entry per CDR3 protein. The sample has fewer than 350,000 distinct CDR3 sequences; about 23% are singletons. Sequences were obtained from naive CD8+ T cells from blood, with Jurkat cell RNA spiked in. The subset here: FACS-sorted CD8+CD4-CCR7+CD45RA+ naive T cells. The receptors originated from a human donor in good health. Some libraries in this study had Jurkat cell RNA spiked in.

This clonotype was counted between two and nine times. Possible read error: a much larger clone is one base away. This sequence joins TRBV29-1 and TRBJ2-2; D is unresolved. This CDR3 has 13 amino acids. Trimming cost V 4 bases and J 1 base, with 7 bases left between them. The germline CDR1 and CDR2 sequences are SQVTM and ANQGSEA. DNA for the CDR3: TGCAGCGTTGCTCCTCTGAACACCGGGGAGCTGTTTTTT. Translation: CSVAPLNTGELFF.

Comment on this clonotype: A read error may explain this, as a much larger clone is one base away. This sequence joins TRBV28 and TRBJ2-4; D remains unclear. In germline, CDR1 is MDHEN, CDR2 SYDVKM. The CDR3 is 16 amino acids. V was pared by 2 bases and J by 0 bases, with 11 bases between. The CDR3 DNA sequence: TGTGCCAGCAGTTTACATCGACCACTAGCCAAAAACATTCAGTACTTC. This translates into CASSLHRPLAKNIQYF.

A remark on this clonotype: This may come from a read error, since a much larger clone is one base off. The chain links TRBV7-8 to TRBJ2-7; D possibly matches TRBD1 or TRBD2 (5 bases each). Germline CDR1 and CDR2: SGHVS and FQNEAQ. CDR3 length: 14 amino acids. As DNA, the CDR3 is TGTGCCAGCAGCTTAGCTGGCGTGGGACCATTGTCCGTCTTC. Translation: CASSLAGVGPLSVF.

In its sample, this clonotype was seen many times. This sequence joins TRBV4-1 and TRBJ1-2; a possible D gene is TRBD1 (5 bases). The germline V gene has CDR1 MGHRA and CDR2 YSYEKL. CDR3 length: 14 amino acids. Trimming pared 1 base from V and 1 base from J, leaving 7 bases between. The CDR3 bases are TGCGCCAGCAGCCAAGTACAGGATAACTATGGCTACACCTTC. Its protein product is CASSQVQDNYGYTF.

On this clonotype: Just one base apart from a much larger clone, this may be a read error. V and J are TRBV7-9 and TRBJ2-2, with D possibly TRBD2 on 6 matching bases. The CDR3 runs to 12 residues. Germline V gives CDR1 SEHNR, CDR2 FQNEAQ (reference sequence). CDR3 sequence: CASSPRVAELLF. CDR3 sequence (DNA): TGTGCCAGCAGCCCCCGAGTAGCGGAGCTGTTATTT.

This clonotype has at least ten counts. The CDR3 end shows no conserved phenylalanine or tryptophan, and so a read error is likely. Because the CDR3's place on the DNA is in doubt, the DNA is left out and the CDR3 is given as listed by TCRdb. CDR3 sequence: CSATVGGL. This chain links TRBV20-1 with TRBJ2-3; the DNA was not compared with TRBD1, the D call given in the table. Termini included, the CDR3 measures 8 amino acids. In germline, CDR1 is DFQATT, CDR2 SNEGSKA (reference sequence).

This clonotype has more than one count but fewer than ten. The chain uses TRBV11-2 and TRBJ1-5; no clear D. Germline V lookup: CDR1 SGHAT, CDR2 FQNNGV. With 0 bases removed from V and 0 bases from J, the gap between germline ends came to 9 bases. CDR3 length: 16 amino acids. CDR3 DNA: TGTGCCAGCAGCTTAGAGGTGACGGGTAGCAATCAGCCCCAGCATTTT. This sequence encodes CASSLEVTGSNQPQHF. The variable domain in full, with the rest retrieved from reference TRBV11-2 and TRBJ1-5, is EAGVAQSPRYKIIEKRQSVAFWCNPISGHATLYWYQQILGQGPKLLIQFQNNGVVDDSQLPKDRFSAERLKGVDSTLKIQPAKLEDSAVYLCASSLEVTGSNQPQHFGDGTRLSIL.

The sample holds many counts of this clonotype. The rearrangement joins TRBV27 to TRBJ1-1; D gene uncertain. This CDR3 has 13 residues. V was cut by 3 bases and J by 3 bases, with 8 bases left in between. The V gene's germline CDR1 is MNHEY and CDR2 SMNVEV (reference sequence). DNA for the CDR3: TGTGCCAGCAGTTTTTCCACTTACACTGAAGCTTTCTTT. This encodes CASSFSTYTEAFF.

The chain joins TRBV20-1 to TRBJ2-7; 7 bases match TRBD1. This CDR3 is built from 14 residues. V shed 5 bases, J shed 5 bases, and the junction held 12 bases outside the gene matches. The V gene's germline CDR1 is DFQATT and CDR2 SNEGSKA (reference sequence). The DNA of the CDR3 is TGCAGTGCTGGAGCAGGGGGAAAATCCCACGAGCAGTACTTC. Its translation: CSAGAGGKSHEQYF.

Details on this clonotype: At one end the junction does not follow the germline gene, possibly because of a read error. J is TRBJ1-1 and V is TRBV12-3 or TRBV12-4; 7 nucleotides match TRBD1. The CDR3 runs 16 residues. The CDR3 sequence: CVSSLTFGTVGSEAFF. CDR3 DNA sequence: TGTGTCAGCAGTTTAACGTTTGGGACAGTAGGATCTGAAGCTTTCTTT.

In this sample, this clonotype turned up a few times. The J gene is TRBJ2-1, the V gene TRBV25-1; 14 bases agree with TRBD2. The CDR3 covers 22 residues. The ends lost 3 bases at V and 0 bases at J; junction bases unmatched: 16. CDR1 and CDR2 from the germline V gene are MGHDK and SYGVNS. The CDR3 sequence: CASSDLDSGLAGATSSYNEQFF. In DNA form, the CDR3 reads TGTGCCAGCAGTGACCTTGACTCGGGACTAGCGGGAGCAACCAGCTCCTACAATGAGCAGTTCTTC.

The chain employs TRBV4-1 and TRBJ1-6; D gene ambiguous. The CDR3 length is 17 residues. Germline loops: CDR1 MGHRA, CDR2 YSYEKL. V was cut by 0 bases and J by 10 bases, with 19 bases left in between. The CDR3 is CASSQDLNTAGRSPLHF. Written as DNA, the CDR3 is TGCGCCAGCAGCCAAGATTTAAATACGGCCGGGAGATCACCCCTCCACTTT.

This clonotype was found a few times. V is TRBV6-2 or TRBV6-3 and J is TRBJ2-7; D gene uncertain. Per the germline V gene, CDR1 is MNHEY and CDR2 is SVGEGT. This CDR3 is built from 14 residues. V was clipped by 4 bases and J by 2 bases, with 12 bases between them. The CDR3 here is CASSSLTGTYEQYF. CDR3 nucleotide sequence: TGTGCCAGCAGTTCGCTTACGGGTACCTACGAGCAGTACTTC.

Only a few counts were recorded for this clonotype. V is TRBV6-2 or TRBV6-3 and J is TRBJ1-1, with D unclear. CDR3 size: 14 residues. Trimming removed 6 bases from V and 0 bases from J, with 11 bases in between. Germline CDR1 and CDR2: MNHEY and SVGEGT. CDR3: CASSPDLMNTEAFF. The CDR3 DNA is TGTGCCAGCAGCCCGGACCTGATGAACACTGAAGCTTTCTTT.

This clonotype was observed many times. The chain couples TRBV5-1 to TRBJ1-1; D is unclear. The CDR3 is 11 amino acids. Trimming pared 5 bases from V and 8 bases from J, leaving 10 bases between. Germline assignment: CDR1 SGHRS and CDR2 YFSETQ. This CDR3 reads CASSWNGEAFF. The CDR3 DNA reads TGCGCCAGCAGTTGGAACGGGGAAGCTTTCTTT. Supplemented by reference TRBV5-1 and TRBJ1-1, the full variable domain reads KAGVTQTPRYLIKTRGQQVTLSCSPISGHRSVSWYQQTPGQGLQFLFEYFSETQRNKGNFPGRFSGRQFSNSRSEMNVSTLELGDSALYLCASSWNGEAFFGQGTRLTVV.

About this clonotype itself: This clone may be a read error of a much larger clone one base away. The conserved final phenylalanine or tryptophan is absent from the CDR3, which likely points to a read error. The V gene is TRBV20-1, the J gene TRBJ1-5; D is unresolved. The CDR3 extends over 13 amino acids. Germline V gene data show CDR1 as DFQATT and CDR2 as SNEGSKA (reference sequence). The V gene lost 7 bases and the J gene lost 0 bases, with 10 bases spanning the gap. The CDR3 protein is CSVGIYSNQPQHS. The CDR3 nucleotides read TGCAGTGTAGGGATATATAGCAATCAGCCCCAGCATTCT.